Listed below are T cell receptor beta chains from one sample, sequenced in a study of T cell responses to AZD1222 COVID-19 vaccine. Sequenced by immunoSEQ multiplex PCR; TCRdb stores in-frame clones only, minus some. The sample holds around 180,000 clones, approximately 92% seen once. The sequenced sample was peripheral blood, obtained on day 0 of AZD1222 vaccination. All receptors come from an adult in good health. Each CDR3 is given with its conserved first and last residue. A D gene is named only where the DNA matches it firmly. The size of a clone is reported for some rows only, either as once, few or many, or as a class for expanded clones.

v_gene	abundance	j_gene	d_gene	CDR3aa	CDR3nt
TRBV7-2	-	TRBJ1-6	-	CASTLQAYNSPLHF	TGTGCCAGCACCCTACAGGCTTATAATTCACCCCTCCACTTT
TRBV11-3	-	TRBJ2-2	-	CASSLDRGPGELFF	TGTGCCAGCAGCTTAGATCGGGGCCCCGGGGAGCTGTTTTTT
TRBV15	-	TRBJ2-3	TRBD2	CATSSRAGGGTDTQYF	TGTGCCACCAGCAGTAGGGCGGGGGGCGGCACAGATACGCAGTATTTT
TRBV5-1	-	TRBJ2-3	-	CASHFGGSKGTDTQYF	TGCGCCAGTCACTTTGGGGGGTCCAAAGGGACAGATACGCAGTATTTT
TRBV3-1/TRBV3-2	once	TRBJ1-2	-	CASNPLGTLNYGYTF	TGTGCCAGCAACCCTCTAGGAACCCTTAACTATGGCTACACCTTC
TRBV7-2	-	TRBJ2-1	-	CASRLGSYNEQFF	TGTGCCAGCAGGCTGGGATCCTACAATGAGCAGTTCTTC
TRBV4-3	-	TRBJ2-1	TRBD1	CASSLDRGSYNEQFF	TGCGCCAGCAGCCTAGACAGGGGGTCCTACAATGAGCAGTTCTTC
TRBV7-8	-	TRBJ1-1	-	CVSKGRRNTEAFF	TGTGTTAGCAAGGGGCGCAGGAACACTGAAGCTTTCTTT
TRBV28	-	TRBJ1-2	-	CASSFPDRNYGYTF	TGTGCCAGCAGTTTCCCCGACAGAAACTATGGCTACACCTTC
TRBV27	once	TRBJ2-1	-	CASSQSVNHEQFF	TGTGCCAGCAGTCAATCAGTGAACCATGAGCAGTTCTTC
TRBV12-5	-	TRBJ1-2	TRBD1	CASGFTGAGSYTF	TGTGCTAGTGGTTTTACAGGGGCTGGTAGCTACACCTTC
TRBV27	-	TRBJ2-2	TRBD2	CASSLWGLAGTANTGELFF	TGTGCCAGCAGTCTTTGGGGACTAGCGGGAACTGCGAACACCGGGGAGCTGTTTTTT
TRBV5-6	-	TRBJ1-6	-	CASSLGGNNSPLHF	TGTGCCAGCAGCCTGGGCGGTAATAATTCACCCCTCCACTTT
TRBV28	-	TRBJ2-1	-	CASRGFQGMNEQFF	TGTGCCAGCAGGGGGTTTCAGGGAATGAATGAGCAGTTCTTC
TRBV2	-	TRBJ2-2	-	CASSDRTSNTGELFF	TGTGCCAGCAGTGACCGGACTTCGAACACCGGGGAGCTGTTTTTT
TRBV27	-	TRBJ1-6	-	CASTLGGGFSPLHF	TGTGCCAGCACCCTAGGAGGGGGATTTTCACCCCTCCACTTT
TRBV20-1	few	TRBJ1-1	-	CSALGIEAFF	TGCAGTGCTCTAGGGATAGAAGCTTTCTTT
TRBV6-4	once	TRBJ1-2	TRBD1	CASSEEGAGGFNYGYTF	TGTGCCAGCAGTGAAGAGGGGGCAGGGGGCTTTAACTATGGCTACACCTTC
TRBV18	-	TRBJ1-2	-	CASSPGGTGANYGYTF	TGTGCCAGCTCACCTGGAGGAACGGGGGCTAACTATGGCTACACCTTC
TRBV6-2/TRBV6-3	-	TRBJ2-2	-	CASSSGELFF	TGTGCCAGCAGCTCCGGGGAGCTGTTTTTT
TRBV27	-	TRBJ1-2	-	CASSLVLPGPRRYNYGYTF	TGTGCCAGCAGTTTAGTACTTCCTGGACCTCGCCGATATAACTATGGCTACACCTTC
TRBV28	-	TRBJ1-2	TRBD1	CASSLSTGGVYTF	TGTGCCAGCAGTTTATCCACAGGGGGCGTCTACACCTTC
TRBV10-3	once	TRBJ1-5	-	CAISPGLEGNQPQHF	TGTGCCATCAGTCCGGGCCTGGAAGGGAATCAGCCCCAGCATTTT
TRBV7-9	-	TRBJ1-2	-	CASSLRRDGYTF	TGTGCCAGCAGCTTAAGAAGAGATGGCTACACCTTC